The clone carrying this TCR beta chain was seen more than once but under ten times. Mismatch with germline at one junction end may stem from a read error. The cDNA 3' end received a ligated oligonucleotide with a UMI. The first PCR ran roughly 4 cycles with an equimolar RC1.1 and RC1.2 beta primer mix. TCRdb re-called the UMI-ligation and nested PCR reads through MiXCR, storing one row per CDR3 protein. This table has approximately 43,000 distinct CDR3 sequences, over 15% appearing once. The sample is drawn from a study of quantifying T cell responses using KT2 cells. Looking at the study overall: RNA was reverse transcribed with TCR alpha and beta constant-region primers. A predetermined fluorescence threshold ended the second PCR, run as a qPCR.

This CDR3 comprises 16 residues. Germline-derived CDR1 and CDR2 are SEHNR and FQNEAQ (reference sequence). The sample is PBMC spiked with counted cells of clone KT2. This chain links TRBV7-9 with TRBJ2-5, with D possibly TRBD2 on 6 matching bases. The sequence came from a human donor. Input material: PBMCs spiked with cells of the T cell clone KT2. The CDR3 loop reads CASSLGSGAGQETQYF. For the CDR3, the DNA is TGTGCCAGCAGCTTAGGGTCGGGAGCGGGCCAAGAGACCCAGTACTTT. The full variable domain, with the rest looked up from reference TRBV7-9 and TRBJ2-5, is DTGVSQNPRHKITKRGQNVTFRCDPISEHNRLYWYRQTLGQGPEFLTYFQNEAQLEKSRLLSDRFSAERPKGSFSTLEIQRTEQGDSAMYLCASSLGSGAGQETQYFGPGTRLLVL.